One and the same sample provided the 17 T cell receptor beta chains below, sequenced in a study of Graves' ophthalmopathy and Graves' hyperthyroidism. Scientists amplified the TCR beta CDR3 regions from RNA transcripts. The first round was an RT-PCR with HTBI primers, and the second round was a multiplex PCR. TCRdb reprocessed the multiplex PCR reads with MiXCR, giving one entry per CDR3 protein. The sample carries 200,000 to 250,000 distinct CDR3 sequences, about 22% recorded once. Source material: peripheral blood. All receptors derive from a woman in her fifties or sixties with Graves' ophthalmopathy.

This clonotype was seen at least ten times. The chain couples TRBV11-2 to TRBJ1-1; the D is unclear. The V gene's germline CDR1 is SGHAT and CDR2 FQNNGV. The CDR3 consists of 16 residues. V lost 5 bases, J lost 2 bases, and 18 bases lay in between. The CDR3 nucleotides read TGTGCCAGCAGCGCAACCTGGCCCAGCCTTAACACTGAAGCTTTCTTT. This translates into CASSATWPSLNTEAFF.

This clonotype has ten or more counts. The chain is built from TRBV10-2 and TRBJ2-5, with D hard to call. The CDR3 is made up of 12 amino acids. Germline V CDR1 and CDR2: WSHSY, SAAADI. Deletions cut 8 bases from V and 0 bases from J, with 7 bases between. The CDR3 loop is CASVANQETQYF. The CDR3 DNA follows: TGCGCCAGCGTGGCAAACCAAGAGACCCAGTACTTC.

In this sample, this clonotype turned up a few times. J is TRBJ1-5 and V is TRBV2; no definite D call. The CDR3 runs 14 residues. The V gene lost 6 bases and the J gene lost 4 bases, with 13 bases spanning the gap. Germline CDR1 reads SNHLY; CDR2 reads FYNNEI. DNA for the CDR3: TGTGCCAGCAGGGGCAGCGGGGAAAATCAGCCCCAGCATTTT. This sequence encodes CASRGSGENQPQHF.

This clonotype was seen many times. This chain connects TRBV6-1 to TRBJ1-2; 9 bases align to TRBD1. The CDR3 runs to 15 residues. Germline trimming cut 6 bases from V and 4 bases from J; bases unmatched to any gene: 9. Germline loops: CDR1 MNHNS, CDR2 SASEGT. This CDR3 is CASRPPGQGSYGYTF. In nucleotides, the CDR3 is TGTGCCAGCAGACCACCGGGACAGGGATCCTATGGCTACACCTTC.

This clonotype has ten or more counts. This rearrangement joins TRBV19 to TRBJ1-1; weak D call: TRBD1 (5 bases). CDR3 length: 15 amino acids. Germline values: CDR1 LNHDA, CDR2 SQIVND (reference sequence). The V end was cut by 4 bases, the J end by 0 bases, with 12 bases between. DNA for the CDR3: TGTGCCAGTAGTAACCGGGGGGACCTGAACACTGAAGCTTTCTTT. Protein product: CASSNRGDLNTEAFF.

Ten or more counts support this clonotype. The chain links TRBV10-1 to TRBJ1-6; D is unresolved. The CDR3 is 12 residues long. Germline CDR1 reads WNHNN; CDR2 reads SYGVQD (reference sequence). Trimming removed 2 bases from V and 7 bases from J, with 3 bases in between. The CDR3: CASSEGNSPLHF. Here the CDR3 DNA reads TGCGCCAGCAGTGAGGGAAATTCACCCCTCCACTTT.

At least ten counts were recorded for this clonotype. The CDR3 DNA reads as TGTGCCAGCAGTTTAAGCCTAGGGCAGCAAGAGACCCAGTACTTC. This encodes CASSLSLGQQETQYF. This rearrangement joins TRBV28 to TRBJ2-5, with no clear D. V was clipped by 2 bases and J by 2 bases, with 12 bases between them. Germline loops: CDR1 MDHEN, CDR2 SYDVKM. The CDR3 is 15 residues long.

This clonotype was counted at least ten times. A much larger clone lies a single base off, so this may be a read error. CDR3 amino acids: CASSATDSNQPQHF. The CDR3 nucleotides read TGTGCCAGCAGTGCGACAGATAGCAATCAGCCCCAGCATTTT. The V gene is TRBV2, the J gene TRBJ1-5; weak D call: TRBD1 (5 bases). The CDR3 runs to 14 residues. The germline V and J ends were trimmed by 4 bases and 0 bases, with 7 bases remaining between them. Germline CDR1 reads SNHLY; CDR2 reads FYNNEI. Full variable domain (rest looked up from reference TRBV2 and TRBJ1-5): EPEVTQTPSHQVTQMGQEVILRCVPISNHLYFYWYRQILGQKVEFLVSFYNNEISEKSEIFDDQFSVERPDGSNFTLKIRSTKLEDSAMYFCASSATDSNQPQHFGDGTRLSIL.

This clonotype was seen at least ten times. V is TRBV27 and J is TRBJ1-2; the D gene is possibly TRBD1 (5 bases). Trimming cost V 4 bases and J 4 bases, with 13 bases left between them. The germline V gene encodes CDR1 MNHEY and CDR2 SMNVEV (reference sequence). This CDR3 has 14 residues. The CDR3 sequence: CASSSDGGTYGYTF. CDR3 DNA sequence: TGTGCCAGCAGTTCGGACGGTGGGACCTATGGCTACACCTTC.

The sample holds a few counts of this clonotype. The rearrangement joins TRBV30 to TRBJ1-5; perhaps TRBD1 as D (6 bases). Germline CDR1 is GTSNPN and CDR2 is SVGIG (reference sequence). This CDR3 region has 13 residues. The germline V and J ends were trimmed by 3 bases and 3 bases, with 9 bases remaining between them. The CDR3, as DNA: TGTGCCTGGAGCACAGGGCACAATCAGCCCCAGCATTTT. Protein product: CAWSTGHNQPQHF.

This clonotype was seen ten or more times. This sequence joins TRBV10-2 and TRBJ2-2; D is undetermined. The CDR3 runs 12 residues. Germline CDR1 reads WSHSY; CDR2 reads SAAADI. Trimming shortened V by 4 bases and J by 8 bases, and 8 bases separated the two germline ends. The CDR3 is CASSAAAGELFF. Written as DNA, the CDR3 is TGCGCCAGCAGTGCTGCAGCGGGGGAGCTGTTTTTT.

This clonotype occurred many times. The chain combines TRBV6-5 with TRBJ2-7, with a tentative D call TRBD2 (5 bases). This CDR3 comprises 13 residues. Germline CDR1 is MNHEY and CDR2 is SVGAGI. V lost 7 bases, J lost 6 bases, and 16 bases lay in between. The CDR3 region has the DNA TGTGCCAGCAAGCGGCCGGGAACCCCCGAGCAGTACTTC. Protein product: CASKRPGTPEQYF.

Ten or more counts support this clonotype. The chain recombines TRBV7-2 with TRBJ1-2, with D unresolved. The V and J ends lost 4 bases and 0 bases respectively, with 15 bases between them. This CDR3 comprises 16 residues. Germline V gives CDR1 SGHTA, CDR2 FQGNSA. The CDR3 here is CASSSQIRAANYGYTF. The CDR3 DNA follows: TGTGCCAGCAGCTCCCAGATTAGGGCAGCTAACTATGGCTACACCTTC.

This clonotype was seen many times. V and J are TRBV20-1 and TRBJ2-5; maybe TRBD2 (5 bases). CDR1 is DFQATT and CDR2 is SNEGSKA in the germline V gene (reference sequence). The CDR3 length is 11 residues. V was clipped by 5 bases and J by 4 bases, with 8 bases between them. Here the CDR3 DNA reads TGCAGTGCTCGCGCGGGAGAGACCCAGTACTTC. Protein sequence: CSARAGETQYF.

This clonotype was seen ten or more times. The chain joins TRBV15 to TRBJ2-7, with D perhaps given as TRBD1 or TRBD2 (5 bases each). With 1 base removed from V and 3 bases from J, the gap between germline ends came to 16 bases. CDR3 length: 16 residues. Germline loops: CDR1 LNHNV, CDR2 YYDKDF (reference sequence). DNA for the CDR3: TGTGCCACCAGCAGAGCTGGACACGGAGGTCACTACGAGCAGTACTTC. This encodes CATSRAGHGGHYEQYF.

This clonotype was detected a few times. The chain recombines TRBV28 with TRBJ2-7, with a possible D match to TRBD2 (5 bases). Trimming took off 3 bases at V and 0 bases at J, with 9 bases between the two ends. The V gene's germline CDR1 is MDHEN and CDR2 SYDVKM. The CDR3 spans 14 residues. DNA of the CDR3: TGTGCCAGCAGTTTTAGCCTAGCCTCCTACGAGCAGTACTTC. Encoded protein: CASSFSLASYEQYF.

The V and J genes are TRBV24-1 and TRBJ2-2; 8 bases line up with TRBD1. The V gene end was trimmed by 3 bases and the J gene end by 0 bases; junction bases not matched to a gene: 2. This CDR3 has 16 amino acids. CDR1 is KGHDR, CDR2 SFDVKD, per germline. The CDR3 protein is CATSDQTGANTGELFF. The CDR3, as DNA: TGTGCCACCAGTGATCAGACAGGGGCGAACACCGGGGAGCTGTTTTTT.